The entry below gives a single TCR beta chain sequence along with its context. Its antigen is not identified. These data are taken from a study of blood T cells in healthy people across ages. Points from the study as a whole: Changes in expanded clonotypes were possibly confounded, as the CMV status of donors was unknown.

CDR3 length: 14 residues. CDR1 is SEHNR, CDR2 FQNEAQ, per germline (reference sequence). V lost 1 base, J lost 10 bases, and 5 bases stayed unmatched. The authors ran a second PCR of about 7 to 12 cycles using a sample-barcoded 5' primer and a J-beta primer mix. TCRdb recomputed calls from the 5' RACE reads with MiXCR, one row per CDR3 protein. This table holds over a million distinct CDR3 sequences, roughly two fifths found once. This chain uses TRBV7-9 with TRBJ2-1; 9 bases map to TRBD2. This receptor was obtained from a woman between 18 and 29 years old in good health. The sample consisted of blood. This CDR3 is CASSLGFSGGEQFF. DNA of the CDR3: TGTGCCAGCAGCTTAGGGTTTAGCGGGGGCGAGCAGTTCTTC.